The T cell receptor beta chain under discussion was sequenced for a study of regulatory T cells in long-lasting Graves disease. V lost 4 bases, J lost 2 bases, and 21 bases lay in between. In germline, CDR1 is LNHDA, CDR2 SQIVND (reference sequence). This CDR3 spans 17 amino acids. Assembly of TCR beta libraries relied on iRepertoire HTBI primers together with Arm-PCR of CDR3 regions. A single record per CDR3 protein comes from TCRdb applying MiXCR to the multiplex PCR reads. This repertoire shows some 490,000 distinct CDR3 sequences, 12% found once; its top ten account for approximately 9%. Time point of the sample: newly diagnosed GD, antithyroid drugs for less than 3 months. The TCR library used RNA extracted from PBMCs. This clonotype has more than one count but fewer than ten. This sample also belongs to another study, concerning T cells in Graves' hyperthyroidism and ophthalmopathy.

Sequencing was performed on peripheral blood mononuclear cells (PBMCs), taken at new diagnosis, from a patient treated with antithyroid drugs. The gene calls are TRBV19 and TRBJ2-7; D not certain. The source is a woman aged 25 to 45 with Graves disease. For the CDR3, the DNA is TGTGCCAGTAGTACCATGACTTCAGGCCAAACCCCCTACGAGCAGTACTTC. It encodes CASSTMTSGQTPYEQYF. Full variable domain (remainder filled in from reference TRBV19 and TRBJ2-7): DGGITQSPKYLFRKEGQNVTLSCEQNLNHDAMYWYRQDPGQGLRLIYYSQIVNDFQKGDIAEGYSVSREKKESFPLTVTSAQKNPTAFYLCASSTMTSGQTPYEQYFGPGTRLTVT.